This TCR beta chain was documented in a study of blood T cells in healthy people across ages. Study conclusions and caveats: Per million T cells, TCR beta diversity dropped roughly linearly as age increased. Estimates of total diversity, which came from one million sequenced T cells, were considered to be underestimates.

This clonotype appeared a few times. Its specificity is unknown. The use of a sample-barcoded 5' primer and a J-beta primer mix characterized a second PCR of about 6 to 12 cycles. The template-switch adaptor was a 5' adaptor with 12 random nucleotides. It tagged each cDNA molecule. All samples gave at least 2.5 million CDR3-containing paired-end reads. TCRdb called the 5' RACE reads again in MiXCR, with one record for every CDR3 protein. The table has about 1,600,000 distinct CDR3 sequences, around 42% seen once. This clonotype was obtained from a woman aged 18-29 years in good health. Source material: blood.

The CDR3 nucleotides read TGTGCCTGGATCAAAGGGGTAGGCAATGAGCAGTTCTTC. The encoded protein is CAWIKGVGNEQFF. The chain joins TRBV30 to TRBJ2-1; weak D call: TRBD1 (5 bases). CDR3 length equals 13 residues. Germline CDR1 and CDR2: GTSNPN and SVGIG (reference sequence). Trimming removed 4 bases at V and 6 bases at J, with 13 bases between.